This T cell receptor beta chain was sequenced during a study of CD8+CD57+ T cells in acquired aplastic anemia. In the study overall: Sorted CD4+ and CD8+ cell DNA averaged about 3.5 ug.

The study, taken as a whole, reports: Patients and controls shared some 30 CD8+ CDR3 sequences. Between the patient and control groups, CD8+ Simpson's diversity did not differ significantly.

Researchers used genomic DNA as the template to profile TCR beta VDJ and CDR3. TCRdb passed the reads through MiXCR, listing each CDR3 protein once. The table records around 150,000 distinct CDR3 sequences, about 40% of them present only once. Regarding this clonotype: Its antigen is not known.

The CDR3 is made up of 12 amino acids. V was trimmed by 1 base and J by 8 bases, leaving 8 bases between them. CDR1 is SEHNR and CDR2 is FQNEAQ in the germline V gene (reference sequence). Sequenced input: sorted CD4+, CD8+, or CD8+CD57+ T cells (not recorded which) from PBMCs. The receptor comes from a human donor in good health, serving as a control. The rearrangement uses TRBV7-9 and TRBJ1-2; D perhaps matches TRBD1 (5 bases). CDR3 sequence reads: CASSLGQFGYTF. The CDR3 DNA follows: TGTGCCAGCAGCTTAGGACAGTTCGGCTACACCTTC.